This T cell receptor (beta chain) was identified during a study of human T cells and chemical hapten exposure. The overall study: Application of 0.01% DPC to the upper back was done by patch test, with a reading at 6 days.

This sample's time point: patch test 1, 2 weeks after DPC sensitization. The treatment: therapeutic diphenylcyclopropenone sensitization with weekly scalp DPC. Germline V gene data show CDR1 as SNHLY and CDR2 as FYNNEI. Trimming shortened V by 5 bases and J by 7 bases, and 15 bases separated the two germline ends. This CDR3 is built from 14 residues. TCRdb reprocessed the RACE reads via MiXCR and lists one record per CDR3 protein. The data show roughly 70,000 distinct CDR3 sequences, approximately 29% seen once. The receptor was isolated from a middle-aged man with alopecia areata. Some clones in this sample may be carry-over from other donors' samples. The starting material was whole blood, obtained in connection with sensitization to the hapten diphenylcyclopropenone (DPC). The rearrangement links TRBV2 to TRBJ2-1; D unresolved. CDR3 in DNA: TGTGCCAGCAGTAGCTACTTGCTAGGGAATGAGCAGTTCTTC. Amino acids: CASSSYLLGNEQFF. The full variable domain, completed using reference TRBV2 and TRBJ2-1, is EPEVTQTPSHQVTQMGQEVILRCVPISNHLYFYWYRQILGQKVEFLVSFYNNEISEKSEIFDDQFSVERPDGSNFTLKIRSTKLEDSAMYFCASSSYLLGNEQFFGPGTRLTVL.